A selection of T cell receptor beta chains follows, all from one sample in a study of T cells after yellow fever vaccination. TCRdb used MiXCR to reprocess the 5' RACE reads, holding one entry per CDR3 protein. The sample lists hundreds of thousands of distinct CDR3 sequences; 6.2% were seen once. Sample: PBMCs, taken 5 days after the yellow fever booster vaccination. The receptors derive from a man in his thirties or forties who received the YFV17D yellow fever vaccine. CDR3s leave out the opening cysteine and the closing phenylalanine or tryptophan. Fields, in order: J gene, V gene, CDR3 protein.

TRBJ2-7,TRBV28,ASRTTSPSYEQY
TRBJ1-3,TRBV12-5,ASLSGNTIY
TRBJ1-4,TRBV5-1,ASSLVGDAEKLF
TRBJ2-3,TRBV20-1,SARAGGLSTDTQY
TRBJ2-7,TRBV10-3,AAQDRPTYEQY
TRBJ2-2,TRBV30,AWSHLVVAGELF
TRBJ2-4,TRBV28,ASGDTKNIQY
TRBJ2-5,TRBV29-1,SLRGAGHGQETQY
TRBJ2-2,TRBV30,AWSLGRTGVYRSRTGELF
TRBJ1-2,TRBV7-9,ASSWGQVGSYGYT
TRBJ2-7,TRBV4-3,ASSQEPGYEQY
TRBJ1-1,TRBV12-3/TRBV12-4,ASSLSGVGEAF
TRBJ2-3,TRBV5-4,ASSLGAGGLTDTQY
TRBJ2-1,TRBV7-8,ASSFGTSGQLYNEQF
TRBJ2-4,TRBV29-1,SARHGTKNIQY
TRBJ2-1,TRBV20-1,SARPGASGEQF
TRBJ1-2,TRBV10-3,AIPGHYGYT
TRBJ1-2,TRBV20-1,SARMTAGYT
TRBJ2-7,TRBV7-2,ASSPRSASEQY
TRBJ2-3,TRBV6-4,ASKTGHPTDTQY
TRBJ2-7,TRBV21-1,AHPSGPVLGEQY
TRBJ2-6,TRBV7-2,ASSLNGGHGANVLT
TRBJ2-2,TRBV20-1,SADRESNTGELF
TRBJ2-3,TRBV5-1,ASSLSLGGDTQY
TRBJ1-1,TRBV5-1,ASSPNRVRDTEAF
TRBJ2-3,TRBV10-3,AISGGTSGTTSPDTQY
TRBJ2-1,TRBV21-1,ASTYWDDTGPVKF
TRBJ1-1,TRBV7-9,ASSKDRDAF
TRBJ2-7,TRBV5-1,ASSPGSQGYEQY
TRBJ1-2,TRBV4-3,ASSRTDRVYGYT
TRBJ2-2,TRBV5-6,ASSFYLVGMTGELF
TRBJ2-3,TRBV9,ASSVGSSGATDTQY
TRBJ2-5,TRBV11-2,ASSLEAQTQY
TRBJ2-1,TRBV7-2,ASSFITSVNEQF
TRBJ2-1,TRBV7-9,ASTRLAGEVNEQF
TRBJ2-7,TRBV19,ASSFRLGDEQY
TRBJ1-5,TRBV10-3,AISEYTNQPQH
TRBJ2-1,TRBV28,ASVKAGSLEYNEQF
TRBJ2-1,TRBV30,AWSILAGVKGEQF
TRBJ1-3,TRBV4-2,ASSQGPGSGNTIY
TRBJ2-7,TRBV12-3/TRBV12-4,ASSLSGVHEQY
TRBJ2-1,TRBV7-2,ASSLARMGSYNEQF
TRBJ1-2,TRBV9,ASSVGNRTTSYYGYT
TRBJ2-3,TRBV6-1,ASSAKAPSTDTQY
TRBJ2-2,TRBV7-7,ASSNGPVGAGELF
TRBJ2-4,TRBV18,ASSPPNAKNIQY
TRBJ1-1,TRBV20-1,SARDPGGASTEAF
TRBJ2-2,TRBV19,ASSIGTVPGELF
TRBJ1-5,TRBV6-2/TRBV6-3,ASSWGFQPQH
TRBJ1-6,TRBV27,ASSLSVLANSPLH
TRBJ2-3,TRBV7-9,ASSLAGAPGTQY
TRBJ2-2,TRBV5-8,ASSSRKRGPGTGELF
TRBJ2-5,TRBV7-9,ASSLTQGIQETQY
TRBJ2-1,TRBV18,ASSRGTSVNNEQF
TRBJ2-5,TRBV7-6,ASSLVWTPQETQY